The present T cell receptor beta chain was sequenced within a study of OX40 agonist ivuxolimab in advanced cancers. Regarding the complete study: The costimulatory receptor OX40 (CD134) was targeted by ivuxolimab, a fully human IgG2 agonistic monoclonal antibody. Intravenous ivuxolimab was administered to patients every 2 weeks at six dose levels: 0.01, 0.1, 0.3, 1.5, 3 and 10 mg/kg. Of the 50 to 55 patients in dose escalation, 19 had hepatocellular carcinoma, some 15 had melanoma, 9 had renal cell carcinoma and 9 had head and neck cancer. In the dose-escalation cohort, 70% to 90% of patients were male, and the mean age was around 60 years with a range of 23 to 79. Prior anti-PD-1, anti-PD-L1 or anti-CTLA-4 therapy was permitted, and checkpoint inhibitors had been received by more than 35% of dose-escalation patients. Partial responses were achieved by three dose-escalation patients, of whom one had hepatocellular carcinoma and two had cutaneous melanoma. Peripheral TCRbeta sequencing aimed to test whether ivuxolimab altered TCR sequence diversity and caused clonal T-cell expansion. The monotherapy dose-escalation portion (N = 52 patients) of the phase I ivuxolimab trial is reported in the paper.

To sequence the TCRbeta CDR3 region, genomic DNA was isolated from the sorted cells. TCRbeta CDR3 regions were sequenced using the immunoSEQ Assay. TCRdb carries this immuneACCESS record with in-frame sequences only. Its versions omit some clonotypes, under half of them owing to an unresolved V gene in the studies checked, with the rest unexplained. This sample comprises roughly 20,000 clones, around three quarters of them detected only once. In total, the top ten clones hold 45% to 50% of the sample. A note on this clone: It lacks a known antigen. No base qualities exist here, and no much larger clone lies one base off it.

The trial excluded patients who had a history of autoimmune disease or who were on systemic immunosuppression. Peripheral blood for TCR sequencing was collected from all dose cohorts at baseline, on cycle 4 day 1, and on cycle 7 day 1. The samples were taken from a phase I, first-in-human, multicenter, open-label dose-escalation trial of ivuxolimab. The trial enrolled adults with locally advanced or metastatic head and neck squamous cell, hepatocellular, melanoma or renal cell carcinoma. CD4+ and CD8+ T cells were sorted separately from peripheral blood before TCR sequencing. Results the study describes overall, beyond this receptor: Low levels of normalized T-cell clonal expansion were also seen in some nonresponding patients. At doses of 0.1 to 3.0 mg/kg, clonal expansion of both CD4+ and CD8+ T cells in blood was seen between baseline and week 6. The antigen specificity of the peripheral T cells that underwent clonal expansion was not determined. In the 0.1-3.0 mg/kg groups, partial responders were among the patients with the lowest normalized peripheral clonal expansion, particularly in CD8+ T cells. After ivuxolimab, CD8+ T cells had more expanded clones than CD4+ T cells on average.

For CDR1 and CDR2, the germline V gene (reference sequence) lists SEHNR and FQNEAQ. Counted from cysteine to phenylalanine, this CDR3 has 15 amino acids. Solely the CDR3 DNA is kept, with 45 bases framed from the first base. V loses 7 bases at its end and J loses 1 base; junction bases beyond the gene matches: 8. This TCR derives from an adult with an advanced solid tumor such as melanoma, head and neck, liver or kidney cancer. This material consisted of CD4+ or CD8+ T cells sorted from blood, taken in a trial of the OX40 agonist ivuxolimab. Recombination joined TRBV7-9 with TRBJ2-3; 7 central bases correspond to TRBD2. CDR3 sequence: CASTPGGLGTDTQYF. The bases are TGTGCCAGCACCCCCGGGGGGTTGGGCACAGATACGCAGTATTTT.